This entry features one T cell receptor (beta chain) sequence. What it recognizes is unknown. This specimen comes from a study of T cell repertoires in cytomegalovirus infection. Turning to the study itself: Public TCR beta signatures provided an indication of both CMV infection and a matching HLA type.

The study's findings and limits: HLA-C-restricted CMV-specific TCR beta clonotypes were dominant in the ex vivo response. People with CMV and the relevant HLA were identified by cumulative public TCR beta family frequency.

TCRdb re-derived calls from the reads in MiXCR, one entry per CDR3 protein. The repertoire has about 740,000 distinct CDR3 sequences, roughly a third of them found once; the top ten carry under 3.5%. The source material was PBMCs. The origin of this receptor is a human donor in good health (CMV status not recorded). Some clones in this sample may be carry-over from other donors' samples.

In nucleotides, the CDR3 is TGTGCCAGCAGCTCTGACAGCTTTAACTATGGCTACACCTTC. Protein sequence: CASSSDSFNYGYTF. The rearrangement uses TRBV7-4 and TRBJ1-2; tentatively, D is TRBD1 (5 bases). Germline CDR1 and CDR2: SGHVT and SQSDAQ. The CDR3 has 14 amino acids. V lost 4 bases to trimming and J lost 1 base, with 10 bases between them.